This T cell receptor (beta chain) is drawn from a study of CD8 T cells in ankylosing spondylitis. Study observations and caveats: Disease-associated clones were reportedly significantly overrepresented in matched ankylosing spondylitis synovial fluid. Characteristic, it appeared, of ankylosing spondylitis blood was a TCR beta motif of eight highly homologous variants.

This clonotype was counted a single time. Its cognate antigen is unknown. TCRdb re-derived calls from the 5' RACE reads in MiXCR, one entry per CDR3 protein. The table records a few hundred thousand distinct CDR3 sequences, roughly 13% of them present only once. The origin of this receptor is a male donor with ankylosing spondylitis. The source material was blood, either unsorted or a sorted T cell fraction (not recorded which).

The CDR3 bases are TGCAGTGCTAGGCGCGGGGACAGGCCCTACAATGAGCAGTTCTTC. Translating it yields CSARRGDRPYNEQFF. The chain links TRBV20-1 to TRBJ2-1; 8 bases agree with TRBD1. CDR1 and CDR2 from the germline V gene are DFQATT and SNEGSKA (reference sequence). This CDR3 region has 15 residues. Unmatched junction bases numbered 6, after V lost 3 bases and J lost 2 bases.